A single sample gave rise to the 13 T cell receptor beta chains below, sequenced in a study of T cell repertoires in cytomegalovirus infection. One entry per CDR3 protein, called by TCRdb with MiXCR from the reads. The sample has about 740,000 distinct CDR3 sequences; about 40% are singletons. Sequenced input: PBMCs. These receptors were obtained from a human donor in good health (CMV status not recorded). Some clones in this sample may be carry-over from other donors' samples.

The chain recombines TRBV4-1 with TRBJ2-7; D perhaps matches TRBD2 (5 bases). The CDR3 covers 12 residues. Germline values: CDR1 MGHRA, CDR2 YSYEKL. V lost 1 base and J lost 9, with 10 bases in between. The CDR3 region is CASSQAGVGQYF. CDR3 DNA sequence: TGCGCCAGCAGCCAAGCCGGGGTTGGGCAGTACTTC.

The gene calls are TRBV5-3 and TRBJ2-1, with 11 bases matching TRBD2. TRBV5-3 is an ORF, and what it does is uncertain. This CDR3 contains 16 residues. J gave up 4 bases and V 4 bases, and 7 bases lay outside the gene matches. CDR3 residues: CARSGLAGGQYNEQFF. CDR3 in DNA: TGTGCCAGAAGCGGATTAGCGGGAGGGCAGTACAATGAGCAGTTCTTC.

The CDR3 sequence: CRAVTVTTRDTF. CDR3 nucleotides: TGCAGGGCCGTGACAGTCACCACCCGTGACACCTTC. J is TRBJ1-2 and V is TRBV20-1; D perhaps matches TRBD1 (5 bases). CDR1 is DFQATT and CDR2 is SNEGSKA in the germline V gene (reference sequence). The CDR3 loop spans 12 amino acids.

There are a few counts of this clonotype. V usage is TRBV7-9 and J usage is TRBJ2-7, with TRBD2 identical over 7 bases. This CDR3 is built from 15 residues. From germline, CDR1 is SEHNR and CDR2 FQNEAQ (reference sequence). V lost 4 bases and J lost 3; bases outside the gene matches: 9. The CDR3 nucleotides are TGTGCCAGCAGCTCTACGACTAGCACTCACTACGAGCAGTACTTC. Protein sequence: CASSSTTSTHYEQYF. Full variable domain (remainder filled in from reference TRBV7-9 and TRBJ2-7): DTGVSQNPRHKITKRGQNVTFRCDPISEHNRLYWYRQTLGQGPEFLTYFQNEAQLEKSRLLSDRFSAERPKGSFSTLEIQRTEQGDSAMYLCASSSTTSTHYEQYFGPGTRLTVT.

The chain employs TRBV9 and TRBJ2-5; D is perhaps TRBD1 or TRBD2 (5 bases each). V was trimmed by 3 bases and J by 5 bases, leaving 14 bases between them. CDR1 and CDR2 from the germline V gene are SGDLS and YYNGEE. The CDR3 is made up of 14 amino acids. The CDR3 loop reads CASSARLGEETQYF. The CDR3 nucleotides are TGTGCCAGCAGCGCCCGACTGGGGGAGGAGACCCAGTACTTC.

This clonotype was detected only a few times. The V call is TRBV28, the J call TRBJ1-5; possible D gene TRBD1, 5 bases. CDR1 is MDHEN and CDR2 is SYDVKM in the germline V gene. Trimming stripped 2 bases from V and 7 bases from J, with 12 bases between. The CDR3 contains 14 residues. The CDR3 region is CASSLRGVRQPQHF. Here the CDR3 DNA reads TGTGCCAGCAGTTTAAGAGGGGTTCGCCAGCCCCAGCATTTT.

This clonotype was seen repeatedly, ten times or more. The chain recombines TRBV7-8 with TRBJ1-5, with D possibly matching TRBD1 (5 bases). Between the trimmed V and J ends, which lost 6 bases and 4 bases, there was a span of 13 bases. The germline V gene encodes CDR1 SGHVS and CDR2 FQNEAQ. The CDR3 is 14 amino acids. CDR3 DNA: TGTGCCAGCAGACTAGGGGCCACAAATCAGCCCCAGCATTTT. Protein: CASRLGATNQPQHF.

V and J are TRBV12-3 or TRBV12-4 and TRBJ2-1, with D unclear. V was clipped by 11 bases and J by 7 bases, with 12 bases between them. The CDR3 has 11 amino acids. In DNA, the CDR3 is TGTGCCGGTCAGGTGAGGAATGAGCAGTTCTTC. This encodes CAGQVRNEQFF.

The chain is built from TRBV12-5 and TRBJ2-4; TRBD1 matches at 9 bases. The germline V gene encodes CDR1 LGHNT and CDR2 FRNRAP. V lost 3 bases to trimming and J lost 13 bases; unmatched junction nucleotides: 7. The CDR3 sequence is 13 residues long. The chain's CDR3 is CASGLSTGGMQYF. CDR3 in DNA: TGTGCTAGTGGTTTAAGCACAGGGGGCATGCAGTACTTC.

Note on this clonotype: At one end the junction does not follow the germline gene, possibly because of a read error. The chain employs TRBV12-3 or TRBV12-4 and TRBJ1-5; D is uncertain. This CDR3 contains 14 residues. The CDR3 nucleotides read TGTGCCCGCAGTTTCTGGGGTAGCAATCAGCCCCAGCATTTT. Residues: CARSFWGSNQPQHF.

The CDR3 DNA reads TGTGCCAGCCTGAACACAGATACGCAGTATTTT. Translating it yields CASLNTDTQYF. This chain joins TRBV7-8 and TRBJ2-3; D not resolved. V was clipped by 8 bases and J by 2 bases, with 5 bases between them. Germline-derived CDR1 and CDR2 are SGHVS and FQNEAQ. The CDR3 loop spans 11 amino acids. Based on the CDR3 plus reference TRBV7-8 and TRBJ2-3, the full variable domain is GAGVSQSPRYKVAKRGQDVALRCDPISGHVSLFWYQQALGQGPEFLTYFQNEAQLDKSGLPSDRFFAERPEGSVSTLKIQRTQQEDSAVYLCASLNTDTQYFGPGTRLTVL.

This chain joins TRBV20-1 and TRBJ2-3; TRBD1 matches 9 bases. Losses at the gene ends were 3 bases for V and 0 bases for J; bases not matched to a gene: 4. Looked up from germline, CDR1 is DFQATT and CDR2 is SNEGSKA (reference sequence). The CDR3 is made up of 15 amino acids. The CDR3 sequence: CSARGQGLSTDTQYF. CDR3 DNA sequence: TGCAGTGCTAGGGGACAGGGTCTGAGCACAGATACGCAGTATTTT.

In this sample, this clonotype turned up many times. The chain has TRBV7-2 and TRBJ1-3; maybe TRBD1 (5 bases). This CDR3 has 14 residues. V was cut by 4 bases and J by 4 bases, with 11 bases left in between. Germline V gene lookup returns CDR1 SGHTA and CDR2 FQGNSA. The CDR3 DNA reads as TGTGCCAGCAGCTCGGGGGGAAGCGGAAACACCATATATTTT. It translates to CASSSGGSGNTIYF.